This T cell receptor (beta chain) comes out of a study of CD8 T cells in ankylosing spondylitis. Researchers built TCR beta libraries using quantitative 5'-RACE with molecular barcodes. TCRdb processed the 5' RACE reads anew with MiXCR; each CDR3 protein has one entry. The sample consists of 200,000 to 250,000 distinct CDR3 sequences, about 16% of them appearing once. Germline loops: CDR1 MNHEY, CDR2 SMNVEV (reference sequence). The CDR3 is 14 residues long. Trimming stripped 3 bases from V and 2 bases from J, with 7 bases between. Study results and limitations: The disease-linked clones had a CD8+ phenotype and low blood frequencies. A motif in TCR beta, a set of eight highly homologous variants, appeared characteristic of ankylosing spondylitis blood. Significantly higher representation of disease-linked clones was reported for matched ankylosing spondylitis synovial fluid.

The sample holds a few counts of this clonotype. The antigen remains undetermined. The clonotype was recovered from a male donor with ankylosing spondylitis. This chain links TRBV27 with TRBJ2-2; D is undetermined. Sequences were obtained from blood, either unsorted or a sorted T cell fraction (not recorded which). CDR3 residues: CASSFAVNTGELFF. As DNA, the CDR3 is TGTGCCAGCAGTTTTGCAGTAAACACCGGGGAGCTGTTTTTT.